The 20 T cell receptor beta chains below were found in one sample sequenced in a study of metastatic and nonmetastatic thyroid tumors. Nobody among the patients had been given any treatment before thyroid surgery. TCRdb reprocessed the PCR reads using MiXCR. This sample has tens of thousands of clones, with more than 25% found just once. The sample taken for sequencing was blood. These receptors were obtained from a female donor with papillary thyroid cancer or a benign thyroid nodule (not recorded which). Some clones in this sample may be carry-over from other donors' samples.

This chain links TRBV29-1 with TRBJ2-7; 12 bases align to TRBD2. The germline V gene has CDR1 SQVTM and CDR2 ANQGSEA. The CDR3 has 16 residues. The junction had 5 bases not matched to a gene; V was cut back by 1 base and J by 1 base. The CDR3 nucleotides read TGCAGCGTTGAAGCCCGGACTAGCGGGAATTCCTACGAGCAGTACTTC. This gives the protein CSVEARTSGNSYEQYF.

CDR3 nucleotides: TGTGCCAGCAGCCCGGGGCCGTTAGATCCCACTGAAGCTTTCTTT. It translates to CASSPGPLDPTEAFF. This chain joins TRBV3-1 and TRBJ1-1; D possibly corresponds to TRBD1 (5 bases). Germline V gene lookup returns CDR1 LGHDT and CDR2 YNNKEL (reference sequence). V lost 4 bases, J lost 4 bases, and 16 bases lay in between. The CDR3 consists of 15 residues.

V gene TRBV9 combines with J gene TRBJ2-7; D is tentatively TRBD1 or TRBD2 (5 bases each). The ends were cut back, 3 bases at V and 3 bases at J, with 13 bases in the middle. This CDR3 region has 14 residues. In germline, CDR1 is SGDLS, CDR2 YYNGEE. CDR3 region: CASSAPGRSYEQYF. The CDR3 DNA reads TGTGCCAGCAGCGCCCCGGGACGGAGCTACGAGCAGTACTTC.

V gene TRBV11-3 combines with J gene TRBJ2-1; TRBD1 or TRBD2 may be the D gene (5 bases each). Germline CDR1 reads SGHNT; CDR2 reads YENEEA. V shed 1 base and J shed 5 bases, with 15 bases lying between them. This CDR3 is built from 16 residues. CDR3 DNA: TGTGCCAGCAGCTTAGCGGGGACGTCGTGGGACAATGAGCAGTTCTTC. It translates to CASSLAGTSWDNEQFF.

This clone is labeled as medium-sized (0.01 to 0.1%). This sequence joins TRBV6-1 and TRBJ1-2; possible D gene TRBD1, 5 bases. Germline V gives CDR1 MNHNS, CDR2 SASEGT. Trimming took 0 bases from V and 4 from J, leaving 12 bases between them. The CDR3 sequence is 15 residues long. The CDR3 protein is CASSEAVGAGYGYTF. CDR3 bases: TGTGCCAGCAGTGAAGCAGTCGGGGCGGGCTATGGCTACACCTTC.

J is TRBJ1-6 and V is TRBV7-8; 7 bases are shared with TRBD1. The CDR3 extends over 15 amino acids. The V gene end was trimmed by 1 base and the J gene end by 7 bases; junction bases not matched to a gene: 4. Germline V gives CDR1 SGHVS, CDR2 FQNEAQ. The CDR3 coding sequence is TGTGCCAGCAGCTTAGGGGGGACAGCAAATTCACCCCTCCACTTT. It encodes CASSLGGTANSPLHF.

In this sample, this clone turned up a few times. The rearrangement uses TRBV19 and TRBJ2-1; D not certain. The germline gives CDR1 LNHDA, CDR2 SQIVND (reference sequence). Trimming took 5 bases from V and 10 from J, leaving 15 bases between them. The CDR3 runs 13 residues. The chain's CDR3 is CASSLLNMGEQFF. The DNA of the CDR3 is TGTGCCAGTAGTTTACTCAACATGGGGGAGCAGTTCTTC.

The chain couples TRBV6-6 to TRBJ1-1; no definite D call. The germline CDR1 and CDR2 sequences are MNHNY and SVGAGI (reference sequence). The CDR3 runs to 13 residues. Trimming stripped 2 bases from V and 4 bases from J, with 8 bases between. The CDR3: CASSYGIRTEAFF. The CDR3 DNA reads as TGTGCCAGCAGTTACGGTATCCGCACTGAAGCTTTCTTT.

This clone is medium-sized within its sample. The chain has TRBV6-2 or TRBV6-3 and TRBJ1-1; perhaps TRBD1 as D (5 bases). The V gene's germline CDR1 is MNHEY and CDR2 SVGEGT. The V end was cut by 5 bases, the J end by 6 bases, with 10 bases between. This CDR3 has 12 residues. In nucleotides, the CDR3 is TGTGCCAGCAGTCAATCGGGGGCTGAAGCTTTCTTT. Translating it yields CASSQSGAEAFF.

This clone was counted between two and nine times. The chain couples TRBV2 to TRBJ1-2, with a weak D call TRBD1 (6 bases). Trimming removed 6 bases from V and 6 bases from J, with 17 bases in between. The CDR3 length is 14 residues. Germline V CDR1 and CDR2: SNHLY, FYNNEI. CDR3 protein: CASRKGERTDGYTF. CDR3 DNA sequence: TGTGCCAGCAGGAAGGGGGAGAGGACAGATGGCTACACCTTC.

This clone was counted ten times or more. Here the CDR3 reads CATSDLTGDQETQYF. DNA for the CDR3: TGTGCCACCAGTGACCTTACAGGGGACCAAGAGACCCAGTACTTC. The V and J genes are TRBV24-1 and TRBJ2-5; the match to TRBD1 covers 7 bases. From germline, CDR1 is KGHDR and CDR2 SFDVKD. There are 15 residues in the CDR3. Trimming at V came to 4 bases and at J to 0 bases, leaving 4 bases not matched to a gene.

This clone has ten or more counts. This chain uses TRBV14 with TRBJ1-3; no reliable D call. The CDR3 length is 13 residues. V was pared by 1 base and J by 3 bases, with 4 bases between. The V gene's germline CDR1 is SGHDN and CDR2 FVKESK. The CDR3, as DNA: TGTGCCAGCAGCCAAGGCGTTGGAAACACCATATATTTT. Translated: CASSQGVGNTIYF.

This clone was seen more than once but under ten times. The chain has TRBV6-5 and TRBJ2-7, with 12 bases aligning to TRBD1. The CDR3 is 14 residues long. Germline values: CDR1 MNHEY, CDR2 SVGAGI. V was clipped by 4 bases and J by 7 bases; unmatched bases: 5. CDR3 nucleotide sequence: TGTGCCAGCAGTTCCGGGACAGGGGGCGAGGAGCAGTACTTC. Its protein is CASSSGTGGEEQYF.

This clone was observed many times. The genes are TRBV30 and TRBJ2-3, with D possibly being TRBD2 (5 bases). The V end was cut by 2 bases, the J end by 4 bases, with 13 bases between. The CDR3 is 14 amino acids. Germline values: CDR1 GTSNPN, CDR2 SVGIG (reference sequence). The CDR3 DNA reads TGTGCCTGGAGTTCGGGGAACGGCCCAGATACGCAGTATTTT. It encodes CAWSSGNGPDTQYF.

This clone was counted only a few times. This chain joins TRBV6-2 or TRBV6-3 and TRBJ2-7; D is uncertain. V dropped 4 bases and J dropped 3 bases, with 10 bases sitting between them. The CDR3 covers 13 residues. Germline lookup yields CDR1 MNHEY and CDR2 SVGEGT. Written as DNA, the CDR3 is TGTGCCAGCAGTTCCGAGGTGTACTACGAGCAGTACTTC. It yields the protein CASSSEVYYEQYF.

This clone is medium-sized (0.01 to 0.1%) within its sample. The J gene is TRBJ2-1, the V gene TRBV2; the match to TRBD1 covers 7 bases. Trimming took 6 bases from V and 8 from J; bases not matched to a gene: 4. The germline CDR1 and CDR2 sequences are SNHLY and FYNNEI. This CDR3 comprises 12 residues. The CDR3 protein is CASSGDSHEQFF. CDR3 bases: TGTGCCAGCAGCGGGGACAGCCATGAGCAGTTCTTC.

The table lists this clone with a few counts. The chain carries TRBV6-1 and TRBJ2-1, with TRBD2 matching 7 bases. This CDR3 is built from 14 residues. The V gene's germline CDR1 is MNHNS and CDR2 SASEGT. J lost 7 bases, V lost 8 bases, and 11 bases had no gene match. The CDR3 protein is CASVRLAGGNEQFF. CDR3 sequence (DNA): TGTGCCAGCGTCAGACTAGCTGGAGGGAATGAGCAGTTCTTC.

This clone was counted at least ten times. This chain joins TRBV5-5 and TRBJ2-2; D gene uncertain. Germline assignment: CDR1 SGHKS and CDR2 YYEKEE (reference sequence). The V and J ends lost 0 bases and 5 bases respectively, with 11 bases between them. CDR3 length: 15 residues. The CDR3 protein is CASSLGRKRTGELFF. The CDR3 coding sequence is TGTGCCAGCAGCTTGGGTCGAAAGAGGACCGGGGAGCTGTTTTTT.

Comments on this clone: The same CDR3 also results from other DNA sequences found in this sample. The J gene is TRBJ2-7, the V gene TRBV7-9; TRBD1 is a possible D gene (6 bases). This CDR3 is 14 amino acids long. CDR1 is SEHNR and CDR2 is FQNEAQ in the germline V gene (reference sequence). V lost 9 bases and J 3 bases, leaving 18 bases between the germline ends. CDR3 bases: TGTGCCAGTAGCCTTGAAGGGGGATTCTACGAGCAGTACTTC. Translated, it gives CASSLEGGFYEQYF.

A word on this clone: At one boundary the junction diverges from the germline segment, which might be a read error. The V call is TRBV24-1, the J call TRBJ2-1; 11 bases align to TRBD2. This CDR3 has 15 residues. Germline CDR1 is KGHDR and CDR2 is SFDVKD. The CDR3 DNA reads TGTGTCACCAGCGCACTAGCGGGAGAAGTCAATGAGCAGTTCTTC. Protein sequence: CVTSALAGEVNEQFF.